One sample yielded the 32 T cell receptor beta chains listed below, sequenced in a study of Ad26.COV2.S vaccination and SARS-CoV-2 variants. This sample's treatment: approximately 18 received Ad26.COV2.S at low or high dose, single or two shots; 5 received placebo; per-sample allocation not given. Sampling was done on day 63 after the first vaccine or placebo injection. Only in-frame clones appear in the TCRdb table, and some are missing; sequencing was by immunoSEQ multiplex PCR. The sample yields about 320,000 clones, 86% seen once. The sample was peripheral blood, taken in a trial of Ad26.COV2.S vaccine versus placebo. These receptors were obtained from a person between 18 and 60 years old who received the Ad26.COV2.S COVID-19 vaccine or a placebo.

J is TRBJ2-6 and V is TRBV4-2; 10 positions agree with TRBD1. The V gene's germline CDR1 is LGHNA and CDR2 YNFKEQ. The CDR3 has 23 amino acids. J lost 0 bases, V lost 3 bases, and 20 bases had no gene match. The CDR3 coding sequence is TGTGCCAGCAGCCAGACAATGGCCTACGGGGTGGGACAGGGGCGCTCTGGGGCCAACGTCCTGACTTTC. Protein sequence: CASSQTMAYGVGQGRSGANVLTF.

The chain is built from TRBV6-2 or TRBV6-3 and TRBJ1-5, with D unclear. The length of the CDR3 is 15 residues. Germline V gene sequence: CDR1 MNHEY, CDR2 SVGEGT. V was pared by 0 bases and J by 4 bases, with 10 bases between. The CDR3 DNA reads TGTGCCAGCAGTTACTCGACGGTCCCTAATCAGCCCCAGCATTTT. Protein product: CASSYSTVPNQPQHF.

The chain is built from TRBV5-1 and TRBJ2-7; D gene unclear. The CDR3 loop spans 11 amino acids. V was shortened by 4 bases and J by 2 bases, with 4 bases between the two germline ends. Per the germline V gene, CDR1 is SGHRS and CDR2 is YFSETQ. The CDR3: CASSGTYEQYF. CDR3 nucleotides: TGCGCCAGCAGCGGTACCTACGAGCAGTACTTC.

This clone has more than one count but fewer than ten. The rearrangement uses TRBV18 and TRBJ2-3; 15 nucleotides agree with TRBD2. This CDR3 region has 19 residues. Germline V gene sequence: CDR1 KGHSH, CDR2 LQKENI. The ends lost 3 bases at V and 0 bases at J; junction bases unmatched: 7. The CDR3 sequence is CASSPGLAGGQWSTDTQYF. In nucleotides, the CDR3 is TGTGCCAGCTCACCTGGACTAGCGGGGGGGCAATGGAGCACAGATACGCAGTATTTT.

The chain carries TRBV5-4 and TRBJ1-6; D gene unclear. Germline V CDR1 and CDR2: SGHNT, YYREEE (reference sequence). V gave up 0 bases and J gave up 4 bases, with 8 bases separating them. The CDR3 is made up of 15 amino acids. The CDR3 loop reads CASSLAADYNSPLHF. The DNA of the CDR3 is TGTGCCAGCAGCTTGGCGGCAGATTATAATTCACCCCTCCACTTT. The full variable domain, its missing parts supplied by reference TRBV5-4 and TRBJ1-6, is ETGVTQSPTHLIKTRGQQVTLRCSSQSGHNTVSWYQQALGQGPQFIFQYYREEENGRGNFPPRFSGLQFPNYSSELNVNALELDDSALYLCASSLAADYNSPLHFGNGTRLTVT.

DNA for the CDR3: TGTGCCAGCTCACCTCAGGACAAGAACACTGAAGCTTTCTTT. Translated, it gives CASSPQDKNTEAFF. V is TRBV18 and J is TRBJ1-1, with D possibly being TRBD1 (5 bases). The CDR3 consists of 14 residues. CDR1 is KGHSH and CDR2 is LQKENI in the germline V gene. The V end was cut by 3 bases, the J end by 1 base, with 9 bases between.

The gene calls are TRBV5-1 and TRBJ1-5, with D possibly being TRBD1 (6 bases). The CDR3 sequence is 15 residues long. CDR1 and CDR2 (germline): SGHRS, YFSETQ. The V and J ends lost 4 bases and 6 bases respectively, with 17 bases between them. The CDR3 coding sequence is TGCGCCAGCAGCCTCAGGGGTGTCGACGGTCAGCCCCAGCATTTT. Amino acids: CASSLRGVDGQPQHF.

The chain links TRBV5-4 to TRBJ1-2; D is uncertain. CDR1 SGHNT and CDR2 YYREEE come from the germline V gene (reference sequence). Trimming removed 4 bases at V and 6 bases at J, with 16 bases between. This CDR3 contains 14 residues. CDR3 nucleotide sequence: TGTGCCAGCAGCAACCCCCGTACTTTACATGGCTACACCTTC. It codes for CASSNPRTLHGYTF.

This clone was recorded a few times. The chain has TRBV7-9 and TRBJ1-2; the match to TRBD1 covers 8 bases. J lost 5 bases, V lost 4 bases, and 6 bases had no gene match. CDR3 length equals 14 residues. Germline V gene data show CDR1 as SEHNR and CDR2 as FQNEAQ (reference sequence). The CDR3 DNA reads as TGTGCCAGCAGCTCCACTGACAGGGGATATGGCTACACCTTC. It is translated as CASSSTDRGYGYTF.

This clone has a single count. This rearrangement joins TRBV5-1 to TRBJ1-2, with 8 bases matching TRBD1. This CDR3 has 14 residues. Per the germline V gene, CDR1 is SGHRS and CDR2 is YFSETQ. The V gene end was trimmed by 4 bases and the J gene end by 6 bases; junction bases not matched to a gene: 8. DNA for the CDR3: TGCGCCAGCAGCCCCGGACAGGGTGGTAATGGCTACACCTTC. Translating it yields CASSPGQGGNGYTF.

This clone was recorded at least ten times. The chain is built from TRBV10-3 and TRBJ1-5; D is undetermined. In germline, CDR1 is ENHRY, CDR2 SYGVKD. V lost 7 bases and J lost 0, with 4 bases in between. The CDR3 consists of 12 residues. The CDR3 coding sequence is TGTGCCATCAAGGCTAGCAATCAGCCCCAGCATTTT. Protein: CAIKASNQPQHF.

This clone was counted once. CDR3 sequence: CASSQDKEAHLYNSPLHF. The CDR3 nucleotides are TGTGCCAGCAGCCAAGATAAGGAGGCGCACTTGTATAATTCACCCCTCCACTTT. The chain uses TRBV4-2 and TRBJ1-6; D not resolved. Trimming took 0 bases from V and 4 from J, leaving 16 bases between them. The germline V gene has CDR1 LGHNA and CDR2 YNFKEQ. CDR3 length: 18 amino acids.

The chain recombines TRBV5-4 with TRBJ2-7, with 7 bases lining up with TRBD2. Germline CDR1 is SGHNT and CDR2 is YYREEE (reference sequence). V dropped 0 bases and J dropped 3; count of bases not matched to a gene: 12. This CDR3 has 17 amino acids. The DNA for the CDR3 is TGTGCCAGCAGCTTGGCAACTGGGCTAGCGGAACGCTACGAGCAGTACTTC. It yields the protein CASSLATGLAERYEQYF.

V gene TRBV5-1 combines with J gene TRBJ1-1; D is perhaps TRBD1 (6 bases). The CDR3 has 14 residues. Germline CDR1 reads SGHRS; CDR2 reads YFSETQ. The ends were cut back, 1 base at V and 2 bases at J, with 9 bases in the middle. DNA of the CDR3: TGCGCCAGCAGCTTGACAGGGTCAAACACTGAAGCTTTCTTT. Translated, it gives CASSLTGSNTEAFF.

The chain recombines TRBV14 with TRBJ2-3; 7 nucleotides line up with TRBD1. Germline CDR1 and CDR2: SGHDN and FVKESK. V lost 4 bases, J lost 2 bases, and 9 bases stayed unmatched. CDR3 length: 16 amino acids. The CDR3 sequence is CASSRWPGQTTDTQYF. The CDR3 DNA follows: TGTGCCAGCAGCCGGTGGCCGGGACAGACCACAGATACGCAGTATTTT.

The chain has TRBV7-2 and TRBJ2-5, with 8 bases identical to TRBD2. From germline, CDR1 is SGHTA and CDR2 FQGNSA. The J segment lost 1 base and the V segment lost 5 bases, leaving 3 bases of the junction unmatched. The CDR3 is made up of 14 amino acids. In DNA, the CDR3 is TGTGCCAGCAGCCCGGGGGGGCTCCAAGAGACCCAGTACTTC. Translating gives CASSPGGLQETQYF.

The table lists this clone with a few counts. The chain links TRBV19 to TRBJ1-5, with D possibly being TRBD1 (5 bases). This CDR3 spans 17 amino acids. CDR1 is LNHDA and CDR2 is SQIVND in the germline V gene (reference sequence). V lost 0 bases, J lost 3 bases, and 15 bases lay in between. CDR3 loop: CASSIDLGVEHNQPQHF. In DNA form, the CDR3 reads TGTGCCAGTAGTATAGATCTGGGGGTTGAACACAATCAGCCCCAGCATTTT.

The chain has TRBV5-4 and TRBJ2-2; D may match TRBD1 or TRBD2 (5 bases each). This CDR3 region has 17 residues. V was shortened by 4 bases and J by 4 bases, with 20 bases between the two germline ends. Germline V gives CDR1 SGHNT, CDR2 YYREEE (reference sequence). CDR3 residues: CASSMSRKNGGTGELFF. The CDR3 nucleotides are TGTGCCAGCAGCATGAGTAGGAAGAATGGGGGCACCGGGGAGCTGTTTTTT.

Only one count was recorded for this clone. The CDR3 coding sequence is TGTGCCAGTAGGATGACAGGGGGCCAAAACATTCAGTACTTC. Translated: CASRMTGGQNIQYF. The chain uses TRBV19 and TRBJ2-4, with 10 bases lining up with TRBD1. Unmatched junction bases numbered 4, after V lost 6 bases and J lost 5 bases. Germline loops: CDR1 LNHDA, CDR2 SQIVND (reference sequence). The CDR3 has 14 amino acids.

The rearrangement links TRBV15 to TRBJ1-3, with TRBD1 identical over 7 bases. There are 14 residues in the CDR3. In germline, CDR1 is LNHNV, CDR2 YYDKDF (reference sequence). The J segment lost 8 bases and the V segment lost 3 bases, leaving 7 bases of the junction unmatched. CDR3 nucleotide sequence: TGTGCCACCAGCAGGGCACAGGGGAAGGACACCATATATTTT. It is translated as CATSRAQGKDTIYF. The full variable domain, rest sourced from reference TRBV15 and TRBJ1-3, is DAMVIQNPRYQVTQFGKPVTLSCSQTLNHNVMYWYQQKSSQAPKLLFHYYDKDFNNEADTPDNFQSRRPNTSFCFLDIRSPGLGDTAMYLCATSRAQGKDTIYFGEGSWLTVV.

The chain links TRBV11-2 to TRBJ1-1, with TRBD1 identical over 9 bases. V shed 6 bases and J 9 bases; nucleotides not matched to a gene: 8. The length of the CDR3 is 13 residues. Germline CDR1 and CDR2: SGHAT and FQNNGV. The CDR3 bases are TGTGCCAGCAGGGATCCGGGACAGGGAAAAGCTTTCTTT. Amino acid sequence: CASRDPGQGKAFF.

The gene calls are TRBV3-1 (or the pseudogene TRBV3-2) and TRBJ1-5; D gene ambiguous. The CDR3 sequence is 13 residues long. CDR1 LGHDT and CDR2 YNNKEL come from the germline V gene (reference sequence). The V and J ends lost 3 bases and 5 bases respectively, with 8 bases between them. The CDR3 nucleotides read TGTGCCAGCAGCCATGGCTTCGATCAGCCCCAGCATTTT. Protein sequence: CASSHGFDQPQHF.

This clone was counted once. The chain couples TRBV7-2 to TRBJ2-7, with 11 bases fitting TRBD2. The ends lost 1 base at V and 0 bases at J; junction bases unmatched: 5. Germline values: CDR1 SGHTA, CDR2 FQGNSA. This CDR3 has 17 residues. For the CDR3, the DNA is TGTGCCAGCAGCTTAGGGCTAGCGGGGGGTTACTCCTACGAGCAGTACTTC. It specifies CASSLGLAGGYSYEQYF.

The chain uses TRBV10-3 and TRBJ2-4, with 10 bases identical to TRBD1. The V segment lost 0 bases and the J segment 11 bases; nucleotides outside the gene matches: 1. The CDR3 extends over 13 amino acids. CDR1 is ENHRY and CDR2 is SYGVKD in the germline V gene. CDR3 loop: CAISESGQGVQYF. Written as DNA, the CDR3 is TGTGCCATCAGTGAGTCCGGACAGGGGGTTCAGTACTTC.

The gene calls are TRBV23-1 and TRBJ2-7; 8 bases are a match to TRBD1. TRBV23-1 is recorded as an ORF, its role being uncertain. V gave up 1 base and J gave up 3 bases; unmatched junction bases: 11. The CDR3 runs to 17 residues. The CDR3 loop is CASSQYISTGVGYEQYF. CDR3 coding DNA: TGCGCCAGCAGTCAATATATATCGACAGGGGTTGGCTACGAGCAGTACTTC.

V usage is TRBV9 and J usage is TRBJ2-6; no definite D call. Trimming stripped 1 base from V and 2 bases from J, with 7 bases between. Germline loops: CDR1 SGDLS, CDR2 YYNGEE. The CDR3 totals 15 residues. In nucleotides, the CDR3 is TGTGCCAGCAGCGTAAGCCAGGCTGGGGCCAACGTCCTGACTTTC. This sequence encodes CASSVSQAGANVLTF.

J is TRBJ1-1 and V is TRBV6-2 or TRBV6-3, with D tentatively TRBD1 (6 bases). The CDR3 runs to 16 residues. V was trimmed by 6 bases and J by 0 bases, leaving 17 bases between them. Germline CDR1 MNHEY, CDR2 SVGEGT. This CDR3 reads CASSINRVGVNTEAFF. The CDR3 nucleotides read TGTGCCAGCAGCATAAACAGGGTAGGAGTGAACACTGAAGCTTTCTTT.

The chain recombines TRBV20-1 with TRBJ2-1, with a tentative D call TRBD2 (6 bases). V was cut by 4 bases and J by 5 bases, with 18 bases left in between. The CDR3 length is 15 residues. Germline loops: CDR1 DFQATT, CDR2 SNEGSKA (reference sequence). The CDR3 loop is CSANDGTDKNNEQFF. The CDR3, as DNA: TGCAGTGCTAATGACGGGACTGATAAAAACAATGAGCAGTTCTTC.

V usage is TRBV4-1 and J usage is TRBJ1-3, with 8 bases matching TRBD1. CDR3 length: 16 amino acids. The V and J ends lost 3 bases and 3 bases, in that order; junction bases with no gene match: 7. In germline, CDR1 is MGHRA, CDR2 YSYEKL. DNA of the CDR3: TGCGCCAGCAGCCAGAGCAGGGGGCTAAGTGGAAACACCATATATTTT. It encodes CASSQSRGLSGNTIYF.

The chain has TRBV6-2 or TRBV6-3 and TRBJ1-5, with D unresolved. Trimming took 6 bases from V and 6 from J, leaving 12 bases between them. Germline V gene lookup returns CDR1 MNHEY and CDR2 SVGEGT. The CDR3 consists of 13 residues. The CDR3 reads CASSSYSGQPQHF. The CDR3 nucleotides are TGTGCCAGCAGCTCCTACTCGGGTCAGCCCCAGCATTTT.

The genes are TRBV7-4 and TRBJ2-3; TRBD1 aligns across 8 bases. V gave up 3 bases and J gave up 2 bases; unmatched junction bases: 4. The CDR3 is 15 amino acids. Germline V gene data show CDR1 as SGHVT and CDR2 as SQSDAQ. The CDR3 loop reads CASSFRDRNTDTQYF. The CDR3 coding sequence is TGTGCCAGCAGCTTCCGGGACAGGAACACAGATACGCAGTATTTT. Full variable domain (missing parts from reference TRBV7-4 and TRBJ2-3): GAGVSQSPRYKVAKRGRDVALRCDSISGHVTLYWYRQTLGQGSEVLTYSQSDAQRDKSGRPSGRFSAERPERSVSTLKIQRTEQGDSAVYLCASSFRDRNTDTQYFGPGTRLTVL.

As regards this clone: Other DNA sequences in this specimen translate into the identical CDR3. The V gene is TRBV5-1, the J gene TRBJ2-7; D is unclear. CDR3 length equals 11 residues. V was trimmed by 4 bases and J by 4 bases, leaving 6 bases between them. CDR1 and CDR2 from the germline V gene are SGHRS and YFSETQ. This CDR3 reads CASSDHYEQYF. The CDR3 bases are TGCGCCAGCAGCGATCATTACGAGCAGTACTTC.